This T cell receptor (beta chain) was obtained from a study of cytomegalovirus exposure and HLA in healthy donors (dated by TCRdb to the late 2010s). Background for the entire study: In an earlier analysis of under 750 of the donors, 250 to 350 Gb of sequence data and 95 million to 130 million unique TCR beta sequences from about 190 million T cells were reported. An early release that covered some 630 HLA-typed donors contained about 290 gigabases of sequencing data and tens of millions of unique TCR sequences. Of the roughly 400 genotyped donors, approximately 83% fell in the genetic ancestry cluster associated with self-reported Caucasian donors. The study aimed to test whether signatures of past pathogen exposure could be identified by cataloging public T cell receptors. The T cell repertoires of 700 or so subjects were profiled by immunosequencing and related to cytomegalovirus serostatus. Besides the first cohort of around 670 subjects, a separate validation cohort made up of 95 to 150 different subjects was used. To predict cytomegalovirus infection status, the study combined high-throughput TCR immunosequencing, statistical association of individual TCRs with disease status, and machine learning. A later analysis re-examined previously published TCR beta repertoires from just over 650 donors and added high-resolution HLA genotyping to investigate patterns of TCR occurrence. Rather than using new phenotypic data, the later analysis identified candidate immune exposures from TCR beta sequences and from how often those sequences occurred across donors. In an earlier analysis of around 540 of the donors, high-throughput TCR beta sequencing was used to judge whether each TCR beta V gene segment behaved as functional or pseudogenic. Donor age, sex, ethnicity and CMV serostatus were compiled together with the repertoire data. A later genetic analysis took genome-wide SNP genotypes for about 55% of the roughly 670 donors and used that subset as a discovery cohort. Every discovery cohort repertoire had been produced on one sequencing platform. Both class I and class II loci were covered by HLA typing, at four-digit resolution. Typing coverage differed by locus: A, B, C, DRB1 and DQB1 were typed in about 620-640 donors, DQA1 in 522, DPA1 in some 570, and DPB1 in roughly 470. Because of strong linkage in the cohort, a few DR-DQ haplotypes were treated as single units for association and clustering. Across around 400 genotyped donors of the cohort, an average of approximately 240,000 unique TCR beta nucleotide sequences per donor were sequenced, and roughly a sixth of those sequences were non-productive. What the work shows at the level of the full study, not this receptor alone: The classifier was reported to diagnose cytomegalovirus status with high specificity and sensitivity in both the original cohort and the validation cohort. Across donors, most TCR sequences were observed very rarely, whereas some public TCRs were present in many individuals. Roughly uniform sequencing depth across donors was assumed in presence/absence analyses, although this assumption may not hold. This cohort had only TCR beta chains sequenced, and the lack of alpha or paired-chain data limited which features could be detected. Several of the top co-occurrence clusters appeared to be linked to parvovirus B19, influenza, CMV and Epstein-Barr virus, according to a later analysis. According to a later analysis, most CMV-associated TCR beta chains appeared to be HLA-restricted, and the HLA associations seemed to be driven largely by CMV exposure. When HLA alleles, especially DR and DQ, strongly co-occurred, attributing TCR associations to individual alleles was difficult. According to the authors, the approach could potentially be generalized to other disease states and immunological phenotypes. A later analysis found that TCR association rates varied across HLA loci, with DRB1 alleles showing the most associated TCRs and HLA-C alleles the fewest. The sequencing pipeline was judged likely to have produced a cluster of highly shared sequence variants as a technical artifact. The 87-base-pair reads could not distinguish some IMGT-functional V segments, including TRBV6-2 and TRBV6-3, so those segments were excluded. According to a later genetic analysis, donors in an Asian-associated ancestry cluster had fewer N-insertions in productive TCRs than the approximately 650-donor mean. In vitro tests confirmed that a few of the cytomegalovirus-associated TCR beta chains recognize cytomegalovirus antigens. Because HLA typing was missing for some donors at each locus, association tests included only the typed subset. V-gene and J-gene trimming of TCR beta chains was associated with a missense DCLRE1C variant in a later genetic analysis, and the association was replicated in an independent cohort. In a later analysis, HLA-associated TCR beta chains showed more clonal expansion and lower generation probabilities than non-associated chains that were equally common. The only immune exposure information available for the cohort was CMV serostatus. A later analysis associated approximately 17,000 TCR beta sequences with specific HLA alleles at a false discovery rate of 0.05. The earlier analysis of 587 of the donors excluded roughly 16 rarely observed V segments, including chromosome 9 orphons, because counts were too low. A total of around 150 TCR beta chains were listed by the study as associated with cytomegalovirus. A further reported finding was that TCR beta sequences accurately predicted the HLA-A and HLA-B alleles for most subjects in the first cohort. Linkage disequilibrium might explain the correlated functional status among segregating V segments, but an unknown experimental factor could not be ruled out. In an earlier analysis of some 540 of the donors, most TCR beta V segments appeared in productive rearrangements about 87% or about 30% of the time, broadly matching IMGT annotations.

Library preparation employed the immunoSEQ multiplex PCR assay. For the multiplex PCR, a mixture combining 60 forward primers for TCR Vbeta segments and 13 reverse primers for TCR Jbeta segments was used. A multiplex PCR assay on genomic DNA amplified the CDR3 region of rearranged TCR beta genes. The amplified TCR beta libraries were sequenced on the Illumina HiSeq System as 87-base-pair reads. The paper's processing steps were these. A later analysis counted approximately 84 million unique TCR beta chains across the 666 repertoires, and around 9.9 million of these chains were shared by at least two donors. Raw reads were error-corrected and collapsed into unique sequences by a nearest-neighbor algorithm in which closely related sequences were merged to remove PCR and sequencing errors. To assign V, D and J gene segments, CDR3 sequences were aligned to IMGT reference sequences. For a sequence to be retained, at least a six-nucleotide match to both a V gene segment and a J gene segment was required. Rearrangements were classified as productive when the CDR3 lacked stop codons and remained in frame with V and J, and all other rearrangements were classified as non-productive. CDR3 was defined by IMGT convention, running from the second conserved V-encoded cysteine to the conserved J-encoded phenylalanine. In an earlier analysis of roughly 580 of the donors, sequences lacking an unambiguous match to a single V gene segment were excluded. An earlier analysis of a few hundred of the donors classified V segments as functional when productive rearrangements were above 56.7% and as segregating when the standard deviation between donors was above 5%. A statistical classification framework was developed to diagnose cytomegalovirus status using the catalog of TCR beta chain sequences. V and J gene assignment, in a later analysis, came from comparing TCR nucleotide sequences with IMGT/GENE-DB human TR gene sequences. In a later analysis, CDR3 sequences and most-parsimonious VDJ recombination scenarios were assigned using the TCRdist pipeline. A later analysis defined each TCR beta chain by its CDR3 amino acid sequence plus V-gene family, and excluded reads lacking a unique V-gene family. To address suspected cross-contamination and a sequencing artifact, a later analysis removed some 620 highly shared, low-generation-probability nucleotide sequences. In a later analysis, a clonal expansion index was calculated for each public chain from normalized within-repertoire ranks of inferred template counts. A later analysis computed generation probabilities with a VDJ recombination model fitted to out-of-frame rearrangements, and checked the results against IGoR. A later analysis scored TCR-TCR, TCR-HLA and TCR-CMV co-occurrence with hypergeometric tests, applying a repertoire-size bias correction to TCR pairs. False discovery rates were estimated in a later analysis by permuting HLA or CMV assignments 20 times. A later analysis grouped co-occurring TCRs with DBSCAN, adding TCRdist sequence similarity when clustering within HLA-allele-positive subsets. Co-occurrence clustering excluded repertoires with fewer than 30,000 or more than 120,000 public chains, plus five with anomalous nucleotide sharing. Not all clones reach the TCRdb copy of this immuneACCESS table, which keeps in-frame sequences only. Checked studies attribute under half of the gap to unresolved V genes and leave the rest unexplained. The DNA was the basis for D and trimming; V, J and clone size are from that table. The sample table holds approximately 150,000 clones, of which over 60% were seen once. The ten largest account for about 13% of the sample.

On this clone itself: Its cognate antigen has yet to be identified. It has no much larger one-base neighbor in the sample; base qualities were not kept.

Germline trimming: 6 bases from V, 7 bases from J; junction bases outside gene matches: 7. From the cysteine through the phenylalanine, the CDR3 covers 14 amino acids. Solely the CDR3 DNA is kept, with 42 bases framed from the first base. CDR1 LGHNT and CDR2 FRNRAP are derived from the germline V gene. In total, roughly 670 healthy bone marrow donors made up the cohort. All cohort members were sampled while nominally healthy, although unrecorded immune exposures were likely present. The donor tested CMV seropositive, placing the donor among the 310 or so seropositive members of the cohort. Every donor gave a peripheral blood sample, and the peripheral blood mononuclear cells from that sample were used for TCR beta sequencing. Genomic DNA was extracted from the blood cell samples with the Qiagen DNeasy Blood Extraction Kit.

The sequenced sample consisted of PBMCs. This receptor was obtained from a man aged 35 to 55 in good health and CMV-seropositive. This sequence uses TRBV12-5 and TRBJ1-4; 8 nucleotides in the junction match TRBD1. The DNA reads as follows: TGTGCTAGTGGCCAGGGGGCGACAACTGAAAAACTGTTTTTT. Its amino acids are CASGQGATTEKLFF.